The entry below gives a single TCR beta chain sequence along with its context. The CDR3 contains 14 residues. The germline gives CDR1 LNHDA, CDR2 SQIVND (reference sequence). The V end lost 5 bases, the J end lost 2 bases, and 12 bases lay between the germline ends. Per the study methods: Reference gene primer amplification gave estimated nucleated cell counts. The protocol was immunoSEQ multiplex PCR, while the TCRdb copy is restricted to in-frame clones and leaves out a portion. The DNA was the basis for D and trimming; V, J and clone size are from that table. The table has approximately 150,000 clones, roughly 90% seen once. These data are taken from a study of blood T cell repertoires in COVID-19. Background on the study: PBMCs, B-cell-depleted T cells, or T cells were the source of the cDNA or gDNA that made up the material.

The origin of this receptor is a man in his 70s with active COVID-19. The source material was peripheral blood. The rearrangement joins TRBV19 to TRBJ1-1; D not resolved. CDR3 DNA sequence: TGTGCCAGTAGTGGTCGGGGTCCTAACACTGAAGCTTTCTTT. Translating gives CASSGRGPNTEAFF.